The clone carrying this TCR beta chain was observed at least ten times. The library targeted TCRbeta and was prepared with unique molecular identifiers. TCRdb processed the PCR reads anew with MiXCR; each CDR3 protein has one entry. The sample lists fewer than 95,000 distinct CDR3 sequences, roughly an eighth occurring once. Trimming removed 2 bases from V and 11 bases from J; junction bases left unmatched: 8. Germline-derived CDR1 and CDR2 are SGHAT and FQNNGV. This CDR3 has 13 amino acids. The data belong to a study of T-cell reconstitution after alpha-beta-depleted transplantation in children. The chain couples TRBV11-2 to TRBJ2-7; TRBD2 matches at 8 bases. The sequencing here drew on PBMCs from the stem cell graft donor, taken from the stem cell graft. The sequence was collected from a human donor who donated a stem cell graft to a child with inherited bone marrow failure. Written as DNA, the CDR3 is TGTGCCAGCAGCTTACTCAGCGGGGGCCGGGAGTACTTC. It translates to CASSLLSGGREYF.